These T cell receptor beta chains were read from a single sample in a study of blood T cell repertoires in COVID-19. This table comes from immunoSEQ multiplex PCR, and its TCRdb copy is limited to in-frame clones, with some not included. The sample includes roughly 520,000 clones, around 87% of them seen just once. The sequencing input was PBMCs or T cells enriched from blood (not recorded which). The origin of the receptors is a woman aged 40-49 years who had recovered from COVID-19. Each CDR3 is given with its conserved first and last residue.

CASSLEGAVQETQYF	TRBV7-2	TRBJ2-5
CASSLVGTASMNTEAFF	TRBV5-6	TRBJ1-1
CASGLRQGPYEQYF	TRBV7-8	TRBJ2-7
CASSPTAAERTQYF	TRBV5-4	TRBJ2-5
CASRRGQEYNEQFF	TRBV6-5	TRBJ2-1
CASNNPTGDRNTIYF	TRBV19	TRBJ1-3
CASTVTGGANYGYTF	TRBV18	TRBJ1-2
CASSLAVEAGENEQFF	TRBV7-6	TRBJ2-1
CASSLLRGPENTEAFF	TRBV27	TRBJ1-1
CASSYGGFSRETQYF	TRBV6-2/TRBV6-3	TRBJ2-5
CASSSWRTETSEQYF	TRBV7-9	TRBJ2-7
CASSFAGPHGYTF	TRBV6-5	TRBJ1-2
CSVVEQGWETQYF	TRBV29-1	TRBJ2-5
CASSLDGTGTDTQYF	TRBV19	TRBJ2-3
CASSIDRTGFYEAFF	TRBV19	TRBJ1-1
CASSQDQRSYNEQFF	TRBV4-3	TRBJ2-1
CASSPGQGTTGELFF	TRBV7-9	TRBJ2-2
CASSESGGQETQYF	TRBV10-1	TRBJ2-5